What follows describes a single T cell receptor beta chain. This sample was taken from a study of blood T cell repertoires in COVID-19. Data came from immunoSEQ multiplex PCR; TCRdb stores just in-frame clones and leaves some out. The sample has about 150,000 clones; more than 85% are singletons. Specimen: peripheral blood. This clonotype was obtained from a man aged 45 to 65 with acute or convalescent COVID-19.

CDR3 bases: TGTGCCAGTAGGCACGTATTGAGGCGCGACTATGGCTACACCTTC. This codes for CASRHVLRRDYGYTF. The chain links TRBV19 to TRBJ1-2; D ambiguous. Trimming stripped 6 bases from V and 3 bases from J, with 17 bases between. CDR1 is LNHDA, CDR2 SQIVND, per germline (reference sequence). This CDR3 spans 15 amino acids.